The present entry profiles one T cell receptor (beta chain) with its context. The antigen remains unidentified. This sample was taken from a study of CD8+ T cells in alopecia areata. For the study at large: Treated patients took oral tofacitinib at 5 to 10 mg twice daily. Broader study findings: For baseline CD8+ expansion, any link to response stays uncertain with one nonresponder.

The CDR3 is 13 amino acids. Germline V gives CDR1 MNHEY, CDR2 SMNVEV (reference sequence). V was cut by 5 bases and J by 1 base, with 8 bases left in between. The treatment was: oral pan-JAK inhibitor, 5-10 mg twice daily. It was from alopecia areata patients that lesional scalp punch biopsies and peripheral blood were collected. Reverse transcription of extracted RNA yielded cDNA, which provided the sequencing template. Repertoires were generated with immunoSEQ multiplex PCR, while TCRdb's copy carries only in-frame clones and drops some. Of 150,000 to 200,000 clones detected, roughly 60% appear once; the ten largest clones hold approximately 0.97%.

The chain joins TRBV27 to TRBJ1-1; D might be TRBD1 (5 bases). The material sequenced was CD4+ T cells sorted from blood, taken at week 24, from a patient treated with tofacitinib. The TCR originated in a human donor with alopecia areata. The CDR3 region is CASSGQRNTEAFF. CDR3 DNA: TGTGCCAGCAGTGGACAAAGGAACACTGAAGCTTTCTTT.